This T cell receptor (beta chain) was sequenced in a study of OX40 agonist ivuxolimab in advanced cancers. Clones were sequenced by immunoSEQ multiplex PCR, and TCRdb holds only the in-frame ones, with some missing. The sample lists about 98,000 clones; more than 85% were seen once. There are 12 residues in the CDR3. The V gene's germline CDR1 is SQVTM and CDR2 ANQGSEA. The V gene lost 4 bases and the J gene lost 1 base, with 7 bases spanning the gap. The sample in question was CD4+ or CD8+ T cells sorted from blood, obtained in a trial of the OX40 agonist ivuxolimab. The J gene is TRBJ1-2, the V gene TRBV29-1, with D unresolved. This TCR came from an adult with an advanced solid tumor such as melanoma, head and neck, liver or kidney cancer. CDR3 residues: CSVGRDNYGYTF. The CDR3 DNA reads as TGCAGCGTTGGGCGGGATAACTATGGCTACACCTTC. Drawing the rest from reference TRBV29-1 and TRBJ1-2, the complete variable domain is SAVISQKPSRDICQRGTSLTIQCQVDSQVTMMFWYRQQPGQSLTLIATANQGSEATYESGFVIDKFPISRPNLTFSTLTVSNMSPEDSSIYLCSVGRDNYGYTFGSGTRLTVV.